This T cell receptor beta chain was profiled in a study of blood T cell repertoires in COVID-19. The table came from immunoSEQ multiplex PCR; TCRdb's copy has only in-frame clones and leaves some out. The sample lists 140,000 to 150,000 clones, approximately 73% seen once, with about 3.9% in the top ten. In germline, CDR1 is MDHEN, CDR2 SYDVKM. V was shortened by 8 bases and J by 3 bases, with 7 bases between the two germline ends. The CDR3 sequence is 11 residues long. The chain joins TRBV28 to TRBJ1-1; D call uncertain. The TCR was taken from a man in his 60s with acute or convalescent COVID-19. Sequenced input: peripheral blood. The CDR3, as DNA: TGTGCCAGCCGGAGGTACACTGAAGCTTTCTTT. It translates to CASRRYTEAFF. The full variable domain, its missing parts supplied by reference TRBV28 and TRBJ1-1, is DVKVTQSSRYLVKRTGEKVFLECVQDMDHENMFWYRQDPGLGLRLIYFSYDVKMKEKGDIPEGYSVSREKKERFSLILESASTNQTSMYLCASRRYTEAFFGQGTRLTVV.